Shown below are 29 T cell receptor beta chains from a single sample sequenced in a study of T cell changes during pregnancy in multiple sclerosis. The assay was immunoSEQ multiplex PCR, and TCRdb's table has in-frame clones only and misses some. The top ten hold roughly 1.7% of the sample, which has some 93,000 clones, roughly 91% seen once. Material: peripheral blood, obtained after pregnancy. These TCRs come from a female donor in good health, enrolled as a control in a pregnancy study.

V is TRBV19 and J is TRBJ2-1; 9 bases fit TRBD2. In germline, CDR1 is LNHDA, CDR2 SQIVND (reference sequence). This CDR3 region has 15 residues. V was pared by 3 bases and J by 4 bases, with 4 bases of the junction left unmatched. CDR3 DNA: TGTGCCAGTAGTATTAGTAGCGGGGGATACAATGAGCAGTTCTTC. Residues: CASSISSGGYNEQFF.

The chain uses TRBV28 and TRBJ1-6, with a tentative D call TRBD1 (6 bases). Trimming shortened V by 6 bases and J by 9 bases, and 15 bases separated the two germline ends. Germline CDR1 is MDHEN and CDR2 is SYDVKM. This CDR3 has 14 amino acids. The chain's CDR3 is CASSIQGIVSPLHF. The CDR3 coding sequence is TGTGCCAGCAGCATACAGGGAATAGTTTCACCCCTCCACTTT. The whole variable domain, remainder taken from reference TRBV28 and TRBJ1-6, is DVKVTQSSRYLVKRTGEKVFLECVQDMDHENMFWYRQDPGLGLRLIYFSYDVKMKEKGDIPEGYSVSREKKERFSLILESASTNQTSMYLCASSIQGIVSPLHFGNGTRLTVT.

The chain's CDR3 is CASSVLSGTDTGELFF. CDR3 sequence (DNA): TGTGCCAGCAGCGTACTTAGCGGGACAGACACCGGGGAGCTGTTTTTT. V is TRBV7-9 and J is TRBJ2-2; tentative D call: TRBD2 (8 bases). Germline V gene lookup returns CDR1 SEHNR and CDR2 FQNEAQ (reference sequence). The V end was cut by 5 bases, the J end by 3 bases, with 16 bases between. The CDR3 loop spans 16 amino acids.

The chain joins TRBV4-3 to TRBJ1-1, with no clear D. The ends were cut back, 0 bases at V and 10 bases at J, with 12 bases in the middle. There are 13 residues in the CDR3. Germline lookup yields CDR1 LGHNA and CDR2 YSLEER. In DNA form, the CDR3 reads TGCGCCAGCAGCCAAGAGGCGGCGTCCGGAGCTTTCTTT. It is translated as CASSQEAASGAFF.

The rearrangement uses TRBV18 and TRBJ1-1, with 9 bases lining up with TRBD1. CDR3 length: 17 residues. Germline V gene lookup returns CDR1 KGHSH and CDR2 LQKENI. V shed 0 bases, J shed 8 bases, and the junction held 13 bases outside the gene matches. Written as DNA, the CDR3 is TGTGCCAGCTCACCACCAGGGACAGGGCTAACATTGCGAGAAGCTTTCTTT. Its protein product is CASSPPGTGLTLREAFF.

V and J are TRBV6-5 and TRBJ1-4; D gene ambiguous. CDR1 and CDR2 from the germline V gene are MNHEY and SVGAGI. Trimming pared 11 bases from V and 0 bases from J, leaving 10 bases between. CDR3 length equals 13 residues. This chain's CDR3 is CAAARTTNEKLFF. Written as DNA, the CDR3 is TGTGCCGCAGCGAGGACAACTAATGAAAAACTGTTTTTT.

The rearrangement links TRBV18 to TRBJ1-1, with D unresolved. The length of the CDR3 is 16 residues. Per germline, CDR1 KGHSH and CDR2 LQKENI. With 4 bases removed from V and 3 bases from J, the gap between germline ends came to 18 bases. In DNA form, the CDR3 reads TGTGCCAGCTCACGAGATTCGGGAGGTCGGTACACTGAAGCTTTCTTT. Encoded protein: CASSRDSGGRYTEAFF. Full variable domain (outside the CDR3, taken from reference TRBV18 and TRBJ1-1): NAGVMQNPRHLVRRRGQEARLRCSPMKGHSHVYWYRQLPEEGLKFMVYLQKENIIDESGMPKERFSAEFPKEGPSILRIQQVVRGDSAAYFCASSRDSGGRYTEAFFGQGTRLTVV.

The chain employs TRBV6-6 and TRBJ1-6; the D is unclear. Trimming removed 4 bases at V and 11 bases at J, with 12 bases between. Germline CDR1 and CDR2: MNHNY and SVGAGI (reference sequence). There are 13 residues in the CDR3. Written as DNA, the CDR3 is TGTGCCAGCAGTTCACGAGGAGAACCACCCCTCCACTTT. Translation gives CASSSRGEPPLHF.

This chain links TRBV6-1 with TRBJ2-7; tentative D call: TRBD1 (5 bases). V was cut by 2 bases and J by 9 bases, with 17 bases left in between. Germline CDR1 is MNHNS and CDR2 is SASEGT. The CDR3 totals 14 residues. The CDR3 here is CASSERQGIFRQYF. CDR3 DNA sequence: TGTGCCAGCAGTGAACGGCAGGGAATCTTTCGGCAGTACTTC.

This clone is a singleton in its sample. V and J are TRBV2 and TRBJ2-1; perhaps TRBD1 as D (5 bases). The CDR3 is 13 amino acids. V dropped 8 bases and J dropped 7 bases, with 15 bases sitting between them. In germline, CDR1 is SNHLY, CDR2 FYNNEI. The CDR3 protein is CASLLQEWNEQFF. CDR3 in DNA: TGTGCCAGCTTATTACAGGAGTGGAATGAGCAGTTCTTC.

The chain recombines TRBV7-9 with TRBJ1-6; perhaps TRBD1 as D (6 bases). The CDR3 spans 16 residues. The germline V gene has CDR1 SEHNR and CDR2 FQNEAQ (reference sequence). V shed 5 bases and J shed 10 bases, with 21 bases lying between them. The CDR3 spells CASSDGTGGLGSPLHF. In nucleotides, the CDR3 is TGTGCCAGCAGCGACGGTACGGGGGGGCTTGGCTCACCCCTCCACTTT. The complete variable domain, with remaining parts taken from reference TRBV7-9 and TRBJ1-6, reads DTGVSQNPRHKITKRGQNVTFRCDPISEHNRLYWYRQTLGQGPEFLTYFQNEAQLEKSRLLSDRFSAERPKGSFSTLEIQRTEQGDSAMYLCASSDGTGGLGSPLHFGNGTRLTVT.

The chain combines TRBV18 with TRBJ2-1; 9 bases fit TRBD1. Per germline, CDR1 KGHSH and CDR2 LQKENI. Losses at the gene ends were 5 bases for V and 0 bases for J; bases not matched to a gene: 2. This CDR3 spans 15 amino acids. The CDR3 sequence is CASSEGQGSYNEQFF. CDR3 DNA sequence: TGTGCCAGCTCAGAGGGACAGGGCTCCTACAATGAGCAGTTCTTC. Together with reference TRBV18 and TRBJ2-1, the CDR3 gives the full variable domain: NAGVMQNPRHLVRRRGQEARLRCSPMKGHSHVYWYRQLPEEGLKFMVYLQKENIIDESGMPKERFSAEFPKEGPSILRIQQVVRGDSAAYFCASSEGQGSYNEQFFGPGTRLTVL.

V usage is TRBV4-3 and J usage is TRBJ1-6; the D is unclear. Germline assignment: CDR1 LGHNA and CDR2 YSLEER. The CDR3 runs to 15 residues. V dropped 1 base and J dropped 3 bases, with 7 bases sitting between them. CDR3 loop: CASSQGGFYNSPLHF. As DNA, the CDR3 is TGCGCCAGCAGCCAAGGCGGATTCTATAATTCACCCCTCCACTTT.

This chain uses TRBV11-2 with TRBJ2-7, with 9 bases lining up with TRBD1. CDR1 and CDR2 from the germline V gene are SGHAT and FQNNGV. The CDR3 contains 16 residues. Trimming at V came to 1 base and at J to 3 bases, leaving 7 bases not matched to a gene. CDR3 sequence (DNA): TGTGCCAGCAGCTTAGCTCCGGGACAGGGCAACTACGAGCAGTACTTC. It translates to CASSLAPGQGNYEQYF.

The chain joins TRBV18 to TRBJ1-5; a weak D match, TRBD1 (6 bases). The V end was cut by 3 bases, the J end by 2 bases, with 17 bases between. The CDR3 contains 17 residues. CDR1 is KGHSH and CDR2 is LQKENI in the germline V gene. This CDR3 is CASSPYYRAEGNQPQHF. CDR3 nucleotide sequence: TGTGCCAGCTCACCGTACTACAGGGCGGAGGGCAATCAGCCCCAGCATTTT.

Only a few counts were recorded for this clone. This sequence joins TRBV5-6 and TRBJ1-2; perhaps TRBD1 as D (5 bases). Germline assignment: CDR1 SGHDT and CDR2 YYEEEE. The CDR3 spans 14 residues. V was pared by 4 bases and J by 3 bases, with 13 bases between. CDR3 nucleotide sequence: TGTGCCAGCAGCCCCGGGGGGATGGACTATGGCTACACCTTC. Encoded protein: CASSPGGMDYGYTF.

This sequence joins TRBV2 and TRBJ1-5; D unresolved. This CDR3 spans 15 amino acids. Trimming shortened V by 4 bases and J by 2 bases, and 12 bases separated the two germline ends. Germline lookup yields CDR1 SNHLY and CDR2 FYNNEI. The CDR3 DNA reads TGTGCCAGCAGTGGTGTCGGGCGGGGCAATCAGCCCCAGCATTTT. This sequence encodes CASSGVGRGNQPQHF.

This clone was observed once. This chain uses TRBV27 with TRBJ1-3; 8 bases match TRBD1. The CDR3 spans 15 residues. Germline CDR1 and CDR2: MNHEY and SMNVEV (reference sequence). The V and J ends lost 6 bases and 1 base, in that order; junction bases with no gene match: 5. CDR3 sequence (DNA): TGTGCCAGCAGCCCAGACAGGGGATCTGGAAACACCATATATTTT. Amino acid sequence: CASSPDRGSGNTIYF.

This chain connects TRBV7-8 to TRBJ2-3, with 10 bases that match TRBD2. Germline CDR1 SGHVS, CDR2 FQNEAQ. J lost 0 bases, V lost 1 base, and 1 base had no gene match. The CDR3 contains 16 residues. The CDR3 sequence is CASSLVAGGSTDTQYF. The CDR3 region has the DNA TGTGCCAGCAGCTTAGTAGCGGGGGGTAGCACAGATACGCAGTATTTT.

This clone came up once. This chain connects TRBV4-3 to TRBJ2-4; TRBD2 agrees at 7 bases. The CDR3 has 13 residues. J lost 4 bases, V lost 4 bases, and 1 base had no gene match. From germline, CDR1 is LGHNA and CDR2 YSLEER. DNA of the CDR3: TGCGCCAGCAGCCCCGGGGGGAAAAACATTCAGTACTTC. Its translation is CASSPGGKNIQYF.

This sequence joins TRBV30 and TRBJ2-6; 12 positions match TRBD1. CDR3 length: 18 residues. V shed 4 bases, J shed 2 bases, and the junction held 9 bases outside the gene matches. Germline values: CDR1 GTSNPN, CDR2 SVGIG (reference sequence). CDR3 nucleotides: TGTGCCTGGACGCCACCCGGGACAGGGGGCACTGGGGCCAACGTCCTGACTTTC. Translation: CAWTPPGTGGTGANVLTF.

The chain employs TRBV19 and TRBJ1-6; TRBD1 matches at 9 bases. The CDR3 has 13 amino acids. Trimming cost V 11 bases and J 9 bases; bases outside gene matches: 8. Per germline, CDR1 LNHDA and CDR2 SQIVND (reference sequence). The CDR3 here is CACTGQGSSPLHF. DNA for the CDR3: TGTGCCTGCACGGGACAGGGCTCTTCACCCCTCCACTTT. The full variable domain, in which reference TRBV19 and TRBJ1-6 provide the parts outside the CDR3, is DGGITQSPKYLFRKEGQNVTLSCEQNLNHDAMYWYRQDPGQGLRLIYYSQIVNDFQKGDIAEGYSVSREKKESFPLTVTSAQKNPTAFYLCACTGQGSSPLHFGNGTRLTVT.

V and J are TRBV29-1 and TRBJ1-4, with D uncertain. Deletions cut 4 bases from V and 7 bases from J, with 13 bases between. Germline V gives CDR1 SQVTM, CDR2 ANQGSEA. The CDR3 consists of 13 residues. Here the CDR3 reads CSVVSGIPEKLFF. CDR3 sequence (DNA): TGCAGCGTTGTATCCGGGATCCCTGAAAAACTGTTTTTT.

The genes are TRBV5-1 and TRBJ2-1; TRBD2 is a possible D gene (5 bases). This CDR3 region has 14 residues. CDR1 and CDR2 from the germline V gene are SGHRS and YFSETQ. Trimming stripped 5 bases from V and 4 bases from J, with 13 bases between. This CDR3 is CASSGGRGYNEQFF. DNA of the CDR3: TGCGCCAGCAGTGGAGGCCGGGGATACAATGAGCAGTTCTTC.

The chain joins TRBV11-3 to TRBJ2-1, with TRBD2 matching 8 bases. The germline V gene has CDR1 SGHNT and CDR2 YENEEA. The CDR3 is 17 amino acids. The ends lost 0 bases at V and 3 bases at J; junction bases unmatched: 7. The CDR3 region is CASSLDGAGGYYNEQFF. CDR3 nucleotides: TGTGCCAGCAGCTTAGATGGGGCGGGGGGCTACTACAATGAGCAGTTCTTC.

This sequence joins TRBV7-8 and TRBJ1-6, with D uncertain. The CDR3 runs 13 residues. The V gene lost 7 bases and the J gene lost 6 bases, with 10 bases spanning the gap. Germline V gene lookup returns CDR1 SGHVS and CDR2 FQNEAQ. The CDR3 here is CASKRGSNSPLHF. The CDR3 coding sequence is TGTGCCAGCAAACGAGGCTCTAATTCACCCCTCCACTTT.

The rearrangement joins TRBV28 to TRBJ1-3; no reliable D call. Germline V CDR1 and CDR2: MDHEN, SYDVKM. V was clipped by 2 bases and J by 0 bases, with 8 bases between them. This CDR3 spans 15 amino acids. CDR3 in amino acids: CASSLLSSSGNTIYF. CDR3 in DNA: TGTGCCAGCAGTTTACTGTCGAGCTCTGGAAACACCATATATTTT.

The CDR3: CASSEQPRGEQYF. The CDR3 region has the DNA TGTGCCAGCAGTGAACAGCCTCGCGGCGAGCAGTACTTC. The chain uses TRBV2 and TRBJ2-7; no firm D call. This CDR3 has 13 amino acids. Per germline, CDR1 SNHLY and CDR2 FYNNEI. Trimming stripped 2 bases from V and 6 bases from J, with 11 bases between.

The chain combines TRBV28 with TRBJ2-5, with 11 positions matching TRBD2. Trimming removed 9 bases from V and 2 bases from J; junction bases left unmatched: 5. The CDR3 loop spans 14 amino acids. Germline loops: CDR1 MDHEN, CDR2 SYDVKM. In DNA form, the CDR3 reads TGTGCCAGTAGACTAGCGGGGCGACAAGAGACCCAGTACTTC. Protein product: CASRLAGRQETQYF.